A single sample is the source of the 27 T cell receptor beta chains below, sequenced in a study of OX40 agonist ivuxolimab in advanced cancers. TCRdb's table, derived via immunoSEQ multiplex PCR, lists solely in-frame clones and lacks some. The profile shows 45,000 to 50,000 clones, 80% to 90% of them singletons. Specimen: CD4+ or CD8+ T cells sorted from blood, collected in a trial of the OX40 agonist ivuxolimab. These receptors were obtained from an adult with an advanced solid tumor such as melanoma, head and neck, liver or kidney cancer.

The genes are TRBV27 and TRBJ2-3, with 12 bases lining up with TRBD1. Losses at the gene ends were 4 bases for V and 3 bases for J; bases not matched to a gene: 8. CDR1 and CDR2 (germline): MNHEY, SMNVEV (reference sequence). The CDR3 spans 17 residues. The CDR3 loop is CASSYVGTGGFTDTQYF. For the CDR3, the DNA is TGTGCCAGCAGTTACGTTGGGACAGGGGGCTTTACAGATACGCAGTATTTT.

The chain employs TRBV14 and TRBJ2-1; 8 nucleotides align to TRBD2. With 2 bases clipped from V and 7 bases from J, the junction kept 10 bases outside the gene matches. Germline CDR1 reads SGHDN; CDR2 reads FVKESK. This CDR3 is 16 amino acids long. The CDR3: CASSQLIGGASNEQFF. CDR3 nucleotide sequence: TGTGCCAGCAGCCAACTTATCGGGGGGGCCTCAAATGAGCAGTTCTTC. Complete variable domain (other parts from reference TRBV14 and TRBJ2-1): EAGVTQFPSHSVIEKGQTVTLRCDPISGHDNLYWYRRVMGKEIKFLLHFVKESKQDESGMPNNRFLAERTGGTYSTLKVQPAELEDSGVYFCASSQLIGGASNEQFFGPGTRLTVL.

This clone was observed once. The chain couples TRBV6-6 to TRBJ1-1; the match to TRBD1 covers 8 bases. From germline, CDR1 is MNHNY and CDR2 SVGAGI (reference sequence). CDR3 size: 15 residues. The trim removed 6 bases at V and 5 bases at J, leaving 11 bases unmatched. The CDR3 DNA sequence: TGTGCCAGCAGAAACCTCAGGGGGCGGGATACTGAAGCTTTCTTT. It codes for CASRNLRGRDTEAFF.

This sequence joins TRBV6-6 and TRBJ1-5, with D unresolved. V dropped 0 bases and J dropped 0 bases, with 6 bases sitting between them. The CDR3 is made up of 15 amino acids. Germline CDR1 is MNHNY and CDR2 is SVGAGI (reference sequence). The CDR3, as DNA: TGTGCCAGCAGTTACTCTGGTAATAGCAATCAGCCCCAGCATTTT. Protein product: CASSYSGNSNQPQHF.

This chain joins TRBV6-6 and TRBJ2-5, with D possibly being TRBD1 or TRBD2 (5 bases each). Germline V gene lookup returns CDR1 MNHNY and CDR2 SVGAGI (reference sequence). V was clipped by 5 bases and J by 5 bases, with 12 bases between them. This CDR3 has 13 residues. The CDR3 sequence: CASSQGPGETQYF. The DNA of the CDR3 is TGTGCCAGCAGTCAGGGACCGGGGGAGACCCAGTACTTC.

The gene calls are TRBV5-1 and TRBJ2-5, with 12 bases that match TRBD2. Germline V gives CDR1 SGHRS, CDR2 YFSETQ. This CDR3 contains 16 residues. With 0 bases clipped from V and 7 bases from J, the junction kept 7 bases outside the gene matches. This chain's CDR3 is CASSLETSGRGRTQYF. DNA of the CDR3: TGCGCCAGCAGCTTGGAGACTAGCGGGAGAGGTAGGACCCAGTACTTC.

The CDR3 sequence is CASSSNGQVYGYTF. In DNA, the CDR3 is TGTGCCAGCAGTAGCAATGGACAGGTGTATGGCTACACCTTC. The chain couples TRBV28 to TRBJ1-2; 7 bases match TRBD1. This CDR3 has 14 amino acids. CDR1 is MDHEN, CDR2 SYDVKM, per germline. With V trimmed by 5 bases and J by 5 bases, 8 bases remained unmatched.

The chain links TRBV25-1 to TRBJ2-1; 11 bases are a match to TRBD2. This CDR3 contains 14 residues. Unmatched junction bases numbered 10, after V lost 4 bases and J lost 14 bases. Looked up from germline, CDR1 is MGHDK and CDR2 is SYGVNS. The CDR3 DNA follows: TGTGCCAGCAGTGCGACACTACTAGCGGGAGATGAGTTCTTC. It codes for CASSATLLAGDEFF.

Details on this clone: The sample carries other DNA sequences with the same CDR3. CDR3 region: CASSFGTTYEQYF. CDR3 bases: TGTGCCAGCAGTTTCGGGACAACCTACGAGCAGTACTTC. The chain employs TRBV6-5 and TRBJ2-7, with D possibly TRBD1 on 6 matching bases. Germline CDR1 and CDR2: MNHEY and SVGAGI. The CDR3 extends over 13 amino acids. The germline V and J ends were trimmed by 4 bases and 2 bases, with 9 bases remaining between them.

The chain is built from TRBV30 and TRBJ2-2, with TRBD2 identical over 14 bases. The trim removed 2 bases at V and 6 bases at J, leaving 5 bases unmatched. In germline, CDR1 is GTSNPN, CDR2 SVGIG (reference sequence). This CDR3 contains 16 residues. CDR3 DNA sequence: TGTGCCTGGAGTAGGGGACTAGCGGGAGTTCCCGGGGAGCTGTTTTTT. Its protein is CAWSRGLAGVPGELFF.

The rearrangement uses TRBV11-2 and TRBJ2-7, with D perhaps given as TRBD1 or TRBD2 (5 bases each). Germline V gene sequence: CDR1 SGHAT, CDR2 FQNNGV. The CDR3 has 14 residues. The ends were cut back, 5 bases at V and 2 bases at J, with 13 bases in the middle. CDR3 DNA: TGTGCCAGCAGCCTCGGGACGGCGGCCTACGAGCAGTACTTC. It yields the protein CASSLGTAAYEQYF.

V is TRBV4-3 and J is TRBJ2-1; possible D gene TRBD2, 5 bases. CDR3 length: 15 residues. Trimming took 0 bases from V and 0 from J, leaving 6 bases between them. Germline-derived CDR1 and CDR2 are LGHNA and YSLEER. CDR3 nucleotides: TGCGCCAGCAGCCAAGATGGGAGCTCCTACAATGAGCAGTTCTTC. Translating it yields CASSQDGSSYNEQFF.

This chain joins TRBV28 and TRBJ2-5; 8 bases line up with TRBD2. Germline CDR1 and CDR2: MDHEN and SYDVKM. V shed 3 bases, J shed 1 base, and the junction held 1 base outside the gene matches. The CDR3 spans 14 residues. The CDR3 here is CASSLTSVQETQYF. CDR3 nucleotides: TGTGCCAGCAGTTTGACTAGCGTCCAAGAGACCCAGTACTTC.

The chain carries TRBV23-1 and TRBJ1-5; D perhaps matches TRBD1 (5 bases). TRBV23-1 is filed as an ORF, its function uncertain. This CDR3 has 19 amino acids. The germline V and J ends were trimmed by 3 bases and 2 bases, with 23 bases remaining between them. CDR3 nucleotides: TGCGCCAGCAGTCAGTGGGGGGTGCTTCAGAACGAGTGCAATCAGCCCCAGCATTTT. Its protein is CASSQWGVLQNECNQPQHF.

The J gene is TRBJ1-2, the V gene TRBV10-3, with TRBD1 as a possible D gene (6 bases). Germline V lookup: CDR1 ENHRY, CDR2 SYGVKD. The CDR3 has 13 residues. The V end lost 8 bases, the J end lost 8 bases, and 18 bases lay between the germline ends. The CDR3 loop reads CAIGSDSLRGYTF. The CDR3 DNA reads TGTGCCATCGGCTCGGACAGTTTAAGGGGCTACACCTTC.

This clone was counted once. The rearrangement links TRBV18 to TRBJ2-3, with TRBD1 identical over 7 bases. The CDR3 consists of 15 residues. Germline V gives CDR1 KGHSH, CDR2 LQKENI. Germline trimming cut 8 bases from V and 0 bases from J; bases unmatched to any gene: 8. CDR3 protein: CASLVQGISTDTQYF. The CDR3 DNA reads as TGTGCCAGCCTTGTACAGGGGATCAGCACAGATACGCAGTATTTT. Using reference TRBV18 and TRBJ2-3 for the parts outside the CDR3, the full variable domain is NAGVMQNPRHLVRRRGQEARLRCSPMKGHSHVYWYRQLPEEGLKFMVYLQKENIIDESGMPKERFSAEFPKEGPSILRIQQVVRGDSAAYFCASLVQGISTDTQYFGPGTRLTVL.

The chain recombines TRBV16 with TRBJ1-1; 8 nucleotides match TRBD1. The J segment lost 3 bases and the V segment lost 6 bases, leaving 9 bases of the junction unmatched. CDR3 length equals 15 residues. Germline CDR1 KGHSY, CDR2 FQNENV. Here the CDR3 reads CASSPIRGPDTEAFF. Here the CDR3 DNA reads TGTGCCAGCAGTCCTATCAGGGGGCCGGACACTGAAGCTTTCTTT.

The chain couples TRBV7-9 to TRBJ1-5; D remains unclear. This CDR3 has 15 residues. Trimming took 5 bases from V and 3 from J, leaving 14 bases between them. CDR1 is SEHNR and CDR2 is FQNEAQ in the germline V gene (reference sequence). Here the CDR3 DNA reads TGTGCCAGCAGCCCAAACTCCGGTCACAATCAGCCCCAGCATTTT. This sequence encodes CASSPNSGHNQPQHF.

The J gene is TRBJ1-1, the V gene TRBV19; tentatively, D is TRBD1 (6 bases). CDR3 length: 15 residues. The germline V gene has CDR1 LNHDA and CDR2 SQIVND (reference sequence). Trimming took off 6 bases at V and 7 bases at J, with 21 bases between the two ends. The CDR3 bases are TGTGCCAGTAGGAAACAGGGCCCTACGAAGGGTGAAGCTTTCTTT. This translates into CASRKQGPTKGEAFF.

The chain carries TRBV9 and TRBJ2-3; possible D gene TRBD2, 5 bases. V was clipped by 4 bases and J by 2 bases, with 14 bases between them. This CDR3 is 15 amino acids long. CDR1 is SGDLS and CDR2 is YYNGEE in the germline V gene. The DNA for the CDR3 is TGTGCCAGCAGCTATTTAGCGAGCCTCACAGATACGCAGTATTTT. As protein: CASSYLASLTDTQYF.

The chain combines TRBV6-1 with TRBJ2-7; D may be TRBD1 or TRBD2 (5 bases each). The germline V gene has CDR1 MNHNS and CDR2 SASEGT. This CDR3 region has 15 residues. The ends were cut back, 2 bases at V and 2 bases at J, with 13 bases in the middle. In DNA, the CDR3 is TGTGCCAGCAGTGAACCCGGGACGATCACCTACGAGCAGTACTTC. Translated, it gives CASSEPGTITYEQYF.

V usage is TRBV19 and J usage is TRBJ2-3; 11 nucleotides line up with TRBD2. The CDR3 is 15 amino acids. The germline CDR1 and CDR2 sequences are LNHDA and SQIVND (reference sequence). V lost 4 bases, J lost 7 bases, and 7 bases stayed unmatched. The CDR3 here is CASSTTSGAQHTQYF. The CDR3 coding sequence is TGTGCCAGTAGTACGACTAGCGGGGCCCAACATACGCAGTATTTT.

CDR3 region: CASSAGTDSTNEKLFF. The DNA of the CDR3 is TGCGCCAGCAGCGCCGGGACGGACTCAACTAATGAAAAACTGTTTTTT. The chain combines TRBV5-1 with TRBJ1-4, with D maybe TRBD1 (5 bases). V was shortened by 4 bases and J by 0 bases, with 13 bases between the two germline ends. Germline V CDR1 and CDR2: SGHRS, YFSETQ. This CDR3 is 16 amino acids long.

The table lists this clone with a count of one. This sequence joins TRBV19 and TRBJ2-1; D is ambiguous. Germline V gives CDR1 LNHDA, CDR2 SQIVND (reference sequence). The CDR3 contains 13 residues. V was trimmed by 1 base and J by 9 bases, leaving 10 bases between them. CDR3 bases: TGTGCCAGTAGTATAGGGACGGGCGGTGAGCAGTTCTTC. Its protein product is CASSIGTGGEQFF. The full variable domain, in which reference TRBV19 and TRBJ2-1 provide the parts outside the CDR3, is DGGITQSPKYLFRKEGQNVTLSCEQNLNHDAMYWYRQDPGQGLRLIYYSQIVNDFQKGDIAEGYSVSREKKESFPLTVTSAQKNPTAFYLCASSIGTGGEQFFGPGTRLTVL.

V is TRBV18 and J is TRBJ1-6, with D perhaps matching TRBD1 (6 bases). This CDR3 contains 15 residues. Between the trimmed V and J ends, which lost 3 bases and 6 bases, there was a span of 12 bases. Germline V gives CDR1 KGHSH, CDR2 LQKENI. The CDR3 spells CASSPQPGVNSPLHF. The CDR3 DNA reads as TGTGCCAGCTCACCCCAACCAGGGGTTAATTCACCCCTCCACTTT.

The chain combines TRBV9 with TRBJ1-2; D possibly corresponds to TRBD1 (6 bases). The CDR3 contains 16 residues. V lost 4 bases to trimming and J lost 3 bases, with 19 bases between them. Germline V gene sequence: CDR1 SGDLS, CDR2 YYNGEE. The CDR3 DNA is TGTGCCAGCAGCAAAGGGACAAGGGAGGGATACTATGGCTACACCTTC. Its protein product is CASSKGTREGYYGYTF.

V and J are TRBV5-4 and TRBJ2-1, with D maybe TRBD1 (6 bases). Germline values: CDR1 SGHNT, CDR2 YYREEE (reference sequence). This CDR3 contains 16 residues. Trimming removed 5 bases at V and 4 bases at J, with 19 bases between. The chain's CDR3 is CASSSQTRTVYNEQFF. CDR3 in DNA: TGTGCCAGCAGTTCACAAACCAGGACAGTTTACAATGAGCAGTTCTTC.